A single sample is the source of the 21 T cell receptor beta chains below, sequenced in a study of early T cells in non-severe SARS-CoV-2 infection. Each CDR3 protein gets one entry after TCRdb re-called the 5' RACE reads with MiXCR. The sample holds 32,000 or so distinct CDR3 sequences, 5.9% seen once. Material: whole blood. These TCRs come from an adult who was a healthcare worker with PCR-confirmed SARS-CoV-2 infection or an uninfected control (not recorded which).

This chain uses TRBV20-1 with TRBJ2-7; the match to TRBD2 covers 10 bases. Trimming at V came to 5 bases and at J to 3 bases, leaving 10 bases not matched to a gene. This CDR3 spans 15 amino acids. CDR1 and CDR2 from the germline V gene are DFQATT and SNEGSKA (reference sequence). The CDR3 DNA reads TGCAGTGCTCGACCCCCGGCTAGCGGGAGCTACGAGCAGTACTTC. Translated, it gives CSARPPASGSYEQYF.

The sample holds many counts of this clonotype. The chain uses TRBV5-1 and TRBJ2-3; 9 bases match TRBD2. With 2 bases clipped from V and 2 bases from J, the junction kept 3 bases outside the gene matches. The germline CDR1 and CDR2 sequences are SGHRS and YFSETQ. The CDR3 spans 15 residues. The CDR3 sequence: CASSFSSGDTDTQYF. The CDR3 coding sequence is TGCGCCAGCAGCTTTTCTAGCGGGGACACAGATACGCAGTATTTT.

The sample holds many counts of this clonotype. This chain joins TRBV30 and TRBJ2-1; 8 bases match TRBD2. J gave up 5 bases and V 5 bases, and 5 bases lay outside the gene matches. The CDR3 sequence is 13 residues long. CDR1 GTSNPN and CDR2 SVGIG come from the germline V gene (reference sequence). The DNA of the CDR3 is TGTGCCTGGGGAAGCGGGAGTAACAATGAGCAGTTCTTC. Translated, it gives CAWGSGSNNEQFF.

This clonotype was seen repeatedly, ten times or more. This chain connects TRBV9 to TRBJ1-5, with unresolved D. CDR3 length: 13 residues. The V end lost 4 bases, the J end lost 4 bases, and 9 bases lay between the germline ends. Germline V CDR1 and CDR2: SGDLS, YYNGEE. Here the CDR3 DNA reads TGTGCCAGCAGCCTTGCGGAGAATCAGCCCCAGCATTTT. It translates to CASSLAENQPQHF. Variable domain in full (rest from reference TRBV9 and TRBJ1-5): DSGVTQTPKHLITATGQRVTLRCSPRSGDLSVYWYQQSLDQGLQFLIQYYNGEERAKGNILERFSAQQFPDLHSELNLSSLELGDSALYFCASSLAENQPQHFGDGTRLSIL.

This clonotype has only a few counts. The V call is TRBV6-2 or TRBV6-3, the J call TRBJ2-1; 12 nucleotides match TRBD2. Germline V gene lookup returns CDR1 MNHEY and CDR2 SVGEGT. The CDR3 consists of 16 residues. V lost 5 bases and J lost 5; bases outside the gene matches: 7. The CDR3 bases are TGTGCCAGCAGTCCCAGGACTAGCGGGGTTAACAATGAGCAGTTCTTC. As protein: CASSPRTSGVNNEQFF.

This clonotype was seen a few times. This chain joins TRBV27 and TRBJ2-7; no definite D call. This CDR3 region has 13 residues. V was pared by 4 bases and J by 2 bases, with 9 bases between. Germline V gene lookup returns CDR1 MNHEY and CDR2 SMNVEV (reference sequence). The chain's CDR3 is CASSWSGAYEQYF. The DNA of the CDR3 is TGTGCCAGCAGTTGGTCTGGTGCCTACGAGCAGTACTTC.

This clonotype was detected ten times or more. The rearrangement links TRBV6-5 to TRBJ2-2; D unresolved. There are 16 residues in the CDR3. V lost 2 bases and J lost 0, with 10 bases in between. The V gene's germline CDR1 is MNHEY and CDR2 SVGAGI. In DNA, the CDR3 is TGTGCCAGCAGTTACACCCCAATTCCGAACACCGGGGAGCTGTTTTTT. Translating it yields CASSYTPIPNTGELFF.

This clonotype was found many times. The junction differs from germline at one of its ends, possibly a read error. This CDR3 reads CASSLDRYTGELFF. CDR3 in DNA: TGTGCCAGTAGTCTAGACAGGTACACCGGGGAGCTGTTTTTT. This chain connects TRBV19 to TRBJ2-2; possible D gene TRBD1, 6 bases. This CDR3 is 14 amino acids long. Germline loops: CDR1 LNHDA, CDR2 SQIVND (reference sequence).

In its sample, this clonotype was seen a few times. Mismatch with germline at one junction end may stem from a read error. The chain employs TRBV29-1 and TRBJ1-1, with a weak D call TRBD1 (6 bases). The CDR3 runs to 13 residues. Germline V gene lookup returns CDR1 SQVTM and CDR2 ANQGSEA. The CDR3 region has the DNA TGCAGCATTGAAGAGATGGGGGCCAGTGAAGCTTTCTTT. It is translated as CSIEEMGASEAFF. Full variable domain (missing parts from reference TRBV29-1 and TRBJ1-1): SAVISQKPSRDICQRGTSLTIQCQVDSQVTMMFWYRQQPGQSLTLIATANQGSEATYESGFVIDKFPISRPNLTFSTLTVSNMSPEDSSIYLCSIEEMGASEAFFGQGTRLTVV.

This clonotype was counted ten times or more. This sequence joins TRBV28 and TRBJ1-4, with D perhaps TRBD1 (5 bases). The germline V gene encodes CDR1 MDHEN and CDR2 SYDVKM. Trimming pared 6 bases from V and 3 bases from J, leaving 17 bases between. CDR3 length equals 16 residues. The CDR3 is CASSLDGGEANEKLFF. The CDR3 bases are TGTGCCAGCAGCTTGGACGGAGGGGAGGCTAATGAAAAACTGTTTTTT.

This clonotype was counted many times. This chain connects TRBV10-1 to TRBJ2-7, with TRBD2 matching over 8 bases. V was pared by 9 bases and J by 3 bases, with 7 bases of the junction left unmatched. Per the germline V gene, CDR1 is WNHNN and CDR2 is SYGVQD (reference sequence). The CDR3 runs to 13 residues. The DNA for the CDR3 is TGCGCCAGTTCAGCGGGAGAGCGCTACGAGCAGTACTTC. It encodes CASSAGERYEQYF.

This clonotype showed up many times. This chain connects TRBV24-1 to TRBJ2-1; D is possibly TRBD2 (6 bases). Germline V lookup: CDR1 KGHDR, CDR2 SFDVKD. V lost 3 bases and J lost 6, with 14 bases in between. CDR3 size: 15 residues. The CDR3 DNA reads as TGTGCCACCAGTGATGAACCGGGACTGACCAATGAGCAGTTCTTC. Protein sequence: CATSDEPGLTNEQFF.

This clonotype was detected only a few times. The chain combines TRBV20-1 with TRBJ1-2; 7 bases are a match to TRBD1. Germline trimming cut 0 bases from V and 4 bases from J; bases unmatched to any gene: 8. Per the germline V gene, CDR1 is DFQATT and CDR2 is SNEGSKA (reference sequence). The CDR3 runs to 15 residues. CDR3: CSARDRVGQSYGYTF. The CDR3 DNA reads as TGCAGTGCTAGAGATCGAGTGGGACAGTCCTATGGCTACACCTTC.

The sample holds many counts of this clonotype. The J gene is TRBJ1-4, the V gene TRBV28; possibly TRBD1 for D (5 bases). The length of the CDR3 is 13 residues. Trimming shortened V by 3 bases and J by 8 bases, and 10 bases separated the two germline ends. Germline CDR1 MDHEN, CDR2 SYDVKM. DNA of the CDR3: TGTGCCAGCAGTTTCAGGGCGTGGGAAAAACTGTTTTTT. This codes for CASSFRAWEKLFF. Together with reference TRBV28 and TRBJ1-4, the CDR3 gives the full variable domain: DVKVTQSSRYLVKRTGEKVFLECVQDMDHENMFWYRQDPGLGLRLIYFSYDVKMKEKGDIPEGYSVSREKKERFSLILESASTNQTSMYLCASSFRAWEKLFFGSGTQLSVL.

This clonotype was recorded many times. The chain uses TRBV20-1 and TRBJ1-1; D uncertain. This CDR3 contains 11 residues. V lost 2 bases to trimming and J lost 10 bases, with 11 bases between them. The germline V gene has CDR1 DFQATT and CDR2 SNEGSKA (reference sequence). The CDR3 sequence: CSARTLSGAFF. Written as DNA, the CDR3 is TGCAGTGCTAGAACGCTTTCGGGAGCTTTCTTT.

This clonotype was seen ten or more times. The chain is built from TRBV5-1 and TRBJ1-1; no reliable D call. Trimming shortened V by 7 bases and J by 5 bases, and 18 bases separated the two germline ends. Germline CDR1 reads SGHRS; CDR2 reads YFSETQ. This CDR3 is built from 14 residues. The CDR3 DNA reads TGCGCCAGCTCAATGACGGACCCGAGGACTGAAGCTTTCTTT. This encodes CASSMTDPRTEAFF.

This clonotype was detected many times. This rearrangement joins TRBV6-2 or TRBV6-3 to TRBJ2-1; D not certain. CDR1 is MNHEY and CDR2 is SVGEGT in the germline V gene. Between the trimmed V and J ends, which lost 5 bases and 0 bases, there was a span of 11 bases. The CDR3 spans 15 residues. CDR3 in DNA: TGTGCCAGCAGTACAGACGAGAGCTCCTACAATGAGCAGTTCTTC. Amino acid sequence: CASSTDESSYNEQFF.

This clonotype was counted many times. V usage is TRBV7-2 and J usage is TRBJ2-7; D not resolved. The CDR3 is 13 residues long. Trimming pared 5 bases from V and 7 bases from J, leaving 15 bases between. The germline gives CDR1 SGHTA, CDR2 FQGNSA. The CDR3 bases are TGTGCCAGCAGCCAGGACCCTTTGCGGGAGCAGTACTTC. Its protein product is CASSQDPLREQYF.

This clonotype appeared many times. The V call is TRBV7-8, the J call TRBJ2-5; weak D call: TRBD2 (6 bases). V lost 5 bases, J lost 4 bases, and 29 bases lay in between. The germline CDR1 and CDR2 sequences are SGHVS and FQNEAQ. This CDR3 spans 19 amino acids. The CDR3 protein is CASSPPITKTSQGRETQYF. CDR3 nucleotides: TGTGCCAGCAGCCCACCGATAACTAAGACTAGTCAAGGCCGAGAGACCCAGTACTTC.

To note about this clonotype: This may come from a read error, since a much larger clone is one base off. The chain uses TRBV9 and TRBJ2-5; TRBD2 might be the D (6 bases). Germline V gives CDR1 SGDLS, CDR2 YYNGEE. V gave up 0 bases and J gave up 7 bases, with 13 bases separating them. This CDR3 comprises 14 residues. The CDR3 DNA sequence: TGTGCCAGCAGCGTAGGACCACTGGGGGGGACCCAGTACTTC. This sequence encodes CASSVGPLGGTQYF.

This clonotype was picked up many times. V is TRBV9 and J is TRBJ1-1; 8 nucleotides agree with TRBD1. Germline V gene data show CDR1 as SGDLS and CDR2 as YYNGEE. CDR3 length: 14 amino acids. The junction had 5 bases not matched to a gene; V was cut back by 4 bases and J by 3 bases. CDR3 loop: CASSLGQDYTEAFF. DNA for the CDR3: TGTGCCAGCAGCTTGGGACAGGATTACACTGAAGCTTTCTTT. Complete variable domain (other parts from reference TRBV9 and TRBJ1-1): DSGVTQTPKHLITATGQRVTLRCSPRSGDLSVYWYQQSLDQGLQFLIQYYNGEERAKGNILERFSAQQFPDLHSELNLSSLELGDSALYFCASSLGQDYTEAFFGQGTRLTVV.